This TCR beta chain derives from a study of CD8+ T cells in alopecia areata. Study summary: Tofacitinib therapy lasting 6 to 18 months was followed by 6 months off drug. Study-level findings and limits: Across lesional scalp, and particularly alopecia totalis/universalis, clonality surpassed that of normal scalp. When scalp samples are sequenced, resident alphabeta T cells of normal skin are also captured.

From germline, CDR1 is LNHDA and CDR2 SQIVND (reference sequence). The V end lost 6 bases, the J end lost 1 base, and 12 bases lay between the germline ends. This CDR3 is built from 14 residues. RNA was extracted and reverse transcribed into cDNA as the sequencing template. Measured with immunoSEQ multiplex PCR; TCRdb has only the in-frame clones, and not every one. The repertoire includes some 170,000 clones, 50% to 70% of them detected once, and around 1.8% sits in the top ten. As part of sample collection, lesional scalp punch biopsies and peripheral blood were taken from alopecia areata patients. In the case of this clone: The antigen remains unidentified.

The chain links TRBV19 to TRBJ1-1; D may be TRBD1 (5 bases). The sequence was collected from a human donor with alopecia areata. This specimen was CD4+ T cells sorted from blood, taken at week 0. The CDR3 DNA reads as TGTGCCAGTAGCCTGGGGGGTAAGAACACTGAAGCTTTCTTT. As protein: CASSLGGKNTEAFF.